The entry that follows covers one T cell receptor (beta chain) sequence. The antigen is unknown. The sample comes from a study of cytotoxic CD8 clonotypes in ibrutinib-treated CLL. Overall study context: About 25 partial and 2 complete responses; at median roughly 68 months, around 14 remitted, some twelve progressed. It was after a median about 12 months of treatment, range 6 to 36, that response samples were taken. Study conclusions and caveats: While tracking circulating CD8+ T-cell counts, baseline clonality exceeded that of age-matched healthy donors.

Profiled with immunoSEQ multiplex PCR; TCRdb holds only in-frame clones, not every one. The data hold around 130,000 clones, with approximately 81% observed a single time. The CDR3 covers 13 residues. Trimming cost V 1 base and J 3 bases, with 7 bases left between them. CDR1 and CDR2 (germline): MDHEN, SYDVKM. The TCR originated in a human donor with chronic lymphocytic leukemia. The chain combines TRBV28 with TRBJ2-7; no definite D call. Sequenced material: PBMCs, taken after 24 months of ibrutinib treatment. Here the CDR3 reads CASSLSVIYEQYF. The CDR3, as DNA: TGTGCCAGCAGTTTATCAGTAATCTACGAGCAGTACTTC.